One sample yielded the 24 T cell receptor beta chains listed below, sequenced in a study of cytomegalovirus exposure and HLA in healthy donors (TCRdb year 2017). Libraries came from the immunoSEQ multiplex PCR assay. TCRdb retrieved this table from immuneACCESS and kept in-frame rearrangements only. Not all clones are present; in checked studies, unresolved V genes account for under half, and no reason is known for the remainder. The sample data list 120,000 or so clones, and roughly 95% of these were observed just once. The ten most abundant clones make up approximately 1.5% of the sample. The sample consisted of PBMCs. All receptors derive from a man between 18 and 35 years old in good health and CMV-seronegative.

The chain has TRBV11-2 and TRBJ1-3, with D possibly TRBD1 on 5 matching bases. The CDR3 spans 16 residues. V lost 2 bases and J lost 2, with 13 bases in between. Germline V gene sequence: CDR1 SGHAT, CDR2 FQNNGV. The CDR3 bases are TGTGCCAGCAGCTTATCGTCAGGGCAAACTGGAAACACCATATATTTT. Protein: CASSLSSGQTGNTIYF.

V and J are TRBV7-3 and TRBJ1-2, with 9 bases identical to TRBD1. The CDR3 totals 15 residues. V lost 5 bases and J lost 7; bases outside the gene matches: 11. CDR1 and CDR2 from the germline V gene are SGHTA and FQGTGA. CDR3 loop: CASSSSGTGISGYTF. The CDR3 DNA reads TGTGCCAGCAGCAGCAGCGGGACAGGGATTTCTGGCTACACCTTC.

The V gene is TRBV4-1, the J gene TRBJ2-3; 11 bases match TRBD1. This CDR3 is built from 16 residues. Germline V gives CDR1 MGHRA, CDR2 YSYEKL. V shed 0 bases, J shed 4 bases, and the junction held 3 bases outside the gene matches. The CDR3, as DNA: TGCGCCAGCAGCCAAGATAGGACAGGGGGCTCAGATACGCAGTATTTT. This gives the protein CASSQDRTGGSDTQYF.

The CDR3 here is CASSGRGRDNEQFF. In DNA form, the CDR3 reads TGTGCCAGCAGTGGGCGGGGCCGGGACAATGAGCAGTTCTTC. The chain employs TRBV2 and TRBJ2-1; possibly TRBD2 for D (6 bases). The V and J ends lost 4 bases and 5 bases respectively, with 12 bases between them. The CDR3 consists of 14 residues. The germline V gene has CDR1 SNHLY and CDR2 FYNNEI.

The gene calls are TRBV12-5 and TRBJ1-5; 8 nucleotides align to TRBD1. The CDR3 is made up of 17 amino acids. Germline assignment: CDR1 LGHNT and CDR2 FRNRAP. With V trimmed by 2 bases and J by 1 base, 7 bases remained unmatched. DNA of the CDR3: TGTGCTAGTGGTTTGTTATTGCAGGGGGCGAGCAATCAGCCCCAGCATTTT. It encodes CASGLLLQGASNQPQHF. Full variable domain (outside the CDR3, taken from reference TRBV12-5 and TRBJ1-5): DARVTQTPRHKVTEMGQEVTMRCQPILGHNTVFWYRQTMMQGLELLAYFRNRAPLDDSGMPKDRFSAEMPDATLATLKIQPSEPRDSAVYFCASGLLLQGASNQPQHFGDGTRLSIL.

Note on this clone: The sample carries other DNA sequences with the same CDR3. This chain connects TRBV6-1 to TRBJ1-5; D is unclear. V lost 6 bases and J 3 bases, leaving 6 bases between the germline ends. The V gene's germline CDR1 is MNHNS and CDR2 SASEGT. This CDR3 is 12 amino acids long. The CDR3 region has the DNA TGTGCCAGCAGCCCTCTCAATCAGCCCCAGCATTTT. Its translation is CASSPLNQPQHF.

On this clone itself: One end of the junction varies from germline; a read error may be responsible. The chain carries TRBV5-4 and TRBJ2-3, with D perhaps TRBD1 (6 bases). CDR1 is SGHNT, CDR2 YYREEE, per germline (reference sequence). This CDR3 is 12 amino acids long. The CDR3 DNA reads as TGTGCCAGCAGCTTTGGACAGACCTTATGGGATTTT. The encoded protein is CASSFGQTLWDF.

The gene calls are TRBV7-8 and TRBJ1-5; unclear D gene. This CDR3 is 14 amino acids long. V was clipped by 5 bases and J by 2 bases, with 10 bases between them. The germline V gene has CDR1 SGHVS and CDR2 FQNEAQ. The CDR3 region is CASSPRVGNQPQHF. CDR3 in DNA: TGTGCCAGCAGCCCCCGGGTAGGCAATCAGCCCCAGCATTTT.

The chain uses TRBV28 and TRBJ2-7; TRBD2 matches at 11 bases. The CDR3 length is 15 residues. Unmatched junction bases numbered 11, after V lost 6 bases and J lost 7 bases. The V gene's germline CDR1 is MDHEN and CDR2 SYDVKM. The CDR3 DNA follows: TGTGCCAGCAGGGGAGGGACTAGCGGCTGGCAGGAGCAGTACTTC. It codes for CASRGGTSGWQEQYF.

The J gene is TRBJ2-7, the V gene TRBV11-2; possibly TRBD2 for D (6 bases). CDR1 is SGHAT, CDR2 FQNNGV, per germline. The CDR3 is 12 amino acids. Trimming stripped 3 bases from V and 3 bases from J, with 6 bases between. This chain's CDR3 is CASSFSGYEQYF. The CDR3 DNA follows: TGTGCCAGCAGCTTTAGCGGCTACGAGCAGTACTTC.

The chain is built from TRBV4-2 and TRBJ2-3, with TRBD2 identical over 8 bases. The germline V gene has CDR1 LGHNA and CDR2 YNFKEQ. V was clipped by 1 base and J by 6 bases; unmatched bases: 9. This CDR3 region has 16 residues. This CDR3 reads CASSQGNTGGRDTQYF. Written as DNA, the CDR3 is TGTGCCAGCAGCCAAGGAAATACTGGCGGGAGGGATACGCAGTATTTT.

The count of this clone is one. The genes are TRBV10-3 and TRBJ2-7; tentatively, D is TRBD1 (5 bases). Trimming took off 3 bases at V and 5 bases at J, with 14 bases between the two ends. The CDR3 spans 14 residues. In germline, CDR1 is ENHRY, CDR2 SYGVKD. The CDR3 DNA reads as TGTGCCATCAGTGAACTTTGGGGCTTGGACGAGCAGTACTTC. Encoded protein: CAISELWGLDEQYF.

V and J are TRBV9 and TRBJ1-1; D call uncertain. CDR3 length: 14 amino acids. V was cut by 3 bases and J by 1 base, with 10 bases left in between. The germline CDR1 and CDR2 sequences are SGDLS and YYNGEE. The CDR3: CASSGLSENTEAFF. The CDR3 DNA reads TGTGCCAGCAGCGGACTGAGCGAGAACACTGAAGCTTTCTTT.

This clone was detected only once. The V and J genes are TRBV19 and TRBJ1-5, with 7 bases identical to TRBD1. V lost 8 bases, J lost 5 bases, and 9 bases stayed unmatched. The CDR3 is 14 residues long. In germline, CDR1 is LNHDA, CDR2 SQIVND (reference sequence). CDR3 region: CASRTGDLYQPQHF. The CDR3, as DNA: TGTGCCAGTCGTACAGGGGACCTTTATCAGCCCCAGCATTTT.

This chain's CDR3 is CASSPQTGAGNTIYF. CDR3 coding DNA: TGTGCCAGCAGTCCCCAGACAGGGGCTGGAAACACCATATATTTT. The J gene is TRBJ1-3, the V gene TRBV7-6, with TRBD1 matching over 8 bases. V shed 6 bases, J shed 2 bases, and the junction held 6 bases outside the gene matches. The CDR3 has 15 amino acids. In germline, CDR1 is SGHVS, CDR2 FNYEAQ.

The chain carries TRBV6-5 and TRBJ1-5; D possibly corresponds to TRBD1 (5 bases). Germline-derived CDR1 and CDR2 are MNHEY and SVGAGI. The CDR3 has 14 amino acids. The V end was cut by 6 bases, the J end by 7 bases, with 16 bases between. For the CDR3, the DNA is TGTGCCAGCAGCCCGCAGGGTCAGAGCCAGCCCCAGCATTTT. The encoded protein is CASSPQGQSQPQHF.

CDR3 region: CASSLGQGLDQPQHF. The CDR3 region has the DNA TGTGCCAGCAGCCTCGGACAGGGGCTAGATCAGCCCCAGCATTTT. The chain joins TRBV9 to TRBJ1-5, with 9 nucleotides matching TRBD1. This CDR3 is 15 amino acids long. Germline V gene sequence: CDR1 SGDLS, CDR2 YYNGEE. The junction had 7 bases not matched to a gene; V was cut back by 4 bases and J by 5 bases.

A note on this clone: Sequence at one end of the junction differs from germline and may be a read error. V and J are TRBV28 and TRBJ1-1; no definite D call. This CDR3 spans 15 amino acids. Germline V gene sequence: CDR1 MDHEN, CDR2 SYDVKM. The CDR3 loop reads CASSPHRGVNPEAFF. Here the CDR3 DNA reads TGTGCCAGCAGTCCCCATCGGGGTGTGAACCCTGAAGCTTTCTTT.

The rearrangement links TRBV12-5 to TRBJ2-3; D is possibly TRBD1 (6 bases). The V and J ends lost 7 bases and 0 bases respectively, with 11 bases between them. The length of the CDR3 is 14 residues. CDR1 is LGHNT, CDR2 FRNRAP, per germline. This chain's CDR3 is CASARQASTDTQYF. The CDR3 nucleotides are TGTGCTAGTGCCCGACAGGCTAGCACAGATACGCAGTATTTT.

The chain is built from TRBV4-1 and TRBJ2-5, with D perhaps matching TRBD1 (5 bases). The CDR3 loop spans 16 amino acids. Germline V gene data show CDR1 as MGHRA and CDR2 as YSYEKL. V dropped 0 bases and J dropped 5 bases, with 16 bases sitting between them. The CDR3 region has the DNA TGCGCCAGCAGCCAAGAAATGGGTGTCAGGGTCGAGACCCAGTACTTC. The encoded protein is CASSQEMGVRVETQYF.

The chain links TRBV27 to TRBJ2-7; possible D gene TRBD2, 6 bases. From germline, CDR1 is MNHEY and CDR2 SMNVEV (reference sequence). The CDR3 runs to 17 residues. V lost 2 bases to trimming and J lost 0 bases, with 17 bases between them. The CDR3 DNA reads TGTGCCAGCAGTTTAATCCCCAACGGGGGAGCCTCCTACGAGCAGTACTTC. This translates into CASSLIPNGGASYEQYF.

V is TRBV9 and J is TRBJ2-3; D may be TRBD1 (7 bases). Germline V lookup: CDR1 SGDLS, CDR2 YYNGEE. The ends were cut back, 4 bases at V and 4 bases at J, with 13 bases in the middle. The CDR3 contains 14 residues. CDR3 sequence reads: CASSPGGLADTQYF. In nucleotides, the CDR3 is TGTGCCAGCAGCCCAGGGGGGCTGGCAGATACGCAGTATTTT. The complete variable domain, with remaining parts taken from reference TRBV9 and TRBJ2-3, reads DSGVTQTPKHLITATGQRVTLRCSPRSGDLSVYWYQQSLDQGLQFLIQYYNGEERAKGNILERFSAQQFPDLHSELNLSSLELGDSALYFCASSPGGLADTQYFGPGTRLTVL.

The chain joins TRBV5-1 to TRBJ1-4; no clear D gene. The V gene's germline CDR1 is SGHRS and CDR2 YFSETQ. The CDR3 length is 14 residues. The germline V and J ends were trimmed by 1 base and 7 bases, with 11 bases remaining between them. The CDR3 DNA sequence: TGCGCCAGCAGCTTGACGGGTCAAACTGAAAAACTGTTTTTT. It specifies CASSLTGQTEKLFF.

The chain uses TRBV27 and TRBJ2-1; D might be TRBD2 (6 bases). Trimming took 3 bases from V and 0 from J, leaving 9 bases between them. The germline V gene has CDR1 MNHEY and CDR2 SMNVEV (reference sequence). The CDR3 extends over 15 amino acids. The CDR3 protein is CASSLGGLSYNEQFF. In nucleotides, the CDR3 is TGTGCCAGCAGTTTGGGGGGACTCTCCTACAATGAGCAGTTCTTC.